What follows are 19 T cell receptor beta chains derived from one specimen sequenced in a study of OX40 agonist ivuxolimab in advanced cancers. To prepare the library, the immunoSEQ multiplex PCR assay was applied. Here the immuneACCESS table is served through TCRdb, limited to in-frame sequences with V and J called. Missing clones are a known gap in these copies; in checked studies unresolved V genes cover under half, and the rest lacks a known reason. The sample records 60,000 to 80,000 clones, 65% to 85% of which are singletons. The ten most abundant clones make up about 4.1% of the sample. The sequencing used CD4+ or CD8+ T cells sorted from blood, collected in a trial of the OX40 agonist ivuxolimab. The receptor set was obtained from an adult with an advanced solid tumor such as melanoma, head and neck, liver or kidney cancer.

V gene TRBV19 combines with J gene TRBJ2-3; 12 nucleotides line up with TRBD1. The trim removed 10 bases at V and 3 bases at J, leaving 5 bases unmatched. From germline, CDR1 is LNHDA and CDR2 SQIVND (reference sequence). This CDR3 comprises 14 residues. CDR3 sequence (DNA): TGTGCCACCCGGGACAGGGGGCGAACAGATACGCAGTATTTT. Residues: CATRDRGRTDTQYF. The entire variable domain, with the rest obtained from reference TRBV19 and TRBJ2-3, is as follows: DGGITQSPKYLFRKEGQNVTLSCEQNLNHDAMYWYRQDPGQGLRLIYYSQIVNDFQKGDIAEGYSVSREKKESFPLTVTSAQKNPTAFYLCATRDRGRTDTQYFGPGTRLTVL.

The count of this clone is one. This chain connects TRBV10-3 to TRBJ2-3, with 11 bases lining up with TRBD2. Germline assignment: CDR1 ENHRY and CDR2 SYGVKD. The CDR3 spans 19 residues. The V gene end was trimmed by 0 bases and the J gene end by 2 bases; junction bases not matched to a gene: 10. DNA of the CDR3: TGTGCCATCAGTGAGTCGAAATCCCTAGCGGGGGGATACACAGATACGCAGTATTTT. Translated: CAISESKSLAGGYTDTQYF.

V is TRBV5-1 and J is TRBJ2-3, with D maybe TRBD2 (6 bases). Germline V gene sequence: CDR1 SGHRS, CDR2 YFSETQ. The CDR3 is 18 residues long. The germline V and J ends were trimmed by 0 bases and 2 bases, with 19 bases remaining between them. The CDR3 DNA follows: TGCGCCAGCAGCTTGGCCACCCGCCCGGGGCGGGACACAGATACGCAGTATTTT. It specifies CASSLATRPGRDTDTQYF.

V usage is TRBV10-1 and J usage is TRBJ2-3; 7 bases fit TRBD1. Germline V gene data show CDR1 as WNHNN and CDR2 as SYGVQD (reference sequence). With V trimmed by 6 bases and J by 5 bases, 8 bases remained unmatched. CDR3 length: 14 residues. The chain's CDR3 is CASSGQEVQDTQYF. CDR3 nucleotide sequence: TGCGCCAGCAGCGGACAGGAGGTACAAGATACGCAGTATTTT.

This sequence joins TRBV9 and TRBJ1-6; a weak D match, TRBD1 (6 bases). V lost 2 bases, J lost 12 bases, and 12 bases lay in between. The CDR3 loop spans 13 amino acids. Germline CDR1 SGDLS, CDR2 YYNGEE. The CDR3 sequence is CASSVSSDRPLHF. CDR3 coding DNA: TGTGCCAGCAGCGTTTCGTCGGACAGACCCCTCCACTTT.

In its sample, this clone was seen a few times. This chain links TRBV9 with TRBJ1-2; D gene uncertain. Germline V gene data show CDR1 as SGDLS and CDR2 as YYNGEE. The length of the CDR3 is 13 residues. The V end was cut by 0 bases, the J end by 4 bases, with 7 bases between. In nucleotides, the CDR3 is TGTGCCAGCAGCGTAGAACAATCCTATGGCTACACCTTC. Its translation is CASSVEQSYGYTF.

The CDR3 coding sequence is TGCGCCAGCAGCCAAGGCAGAACCTCCTACGAGCAGTACTTC. Its translation: CASSQGRTSYEQYF. This chain uses TRBV4-3 with TRBJ2-7; no definite D call. The germline V gene encodes CDR1 LGHNA and CDR2 YSLEER. The CDR3 spans 14 residues. Trimming stripped 1 base from V and 0 bases from J, with 7 bases between.

V and J are TRBV6-5 and TRBJ1-1, with TRBD1 matching 8 bases. The CDR3 covers 16 residues. Germline-derived CDR1 and CDR2 are MNHEY and SVGAGI. J was trimmed by 0 bases and V by 1 base; bases with no gene match: 4. CDR3 in DNA: TGTGCCAGCAGTTACTTACAGGGGGGAATGAACACTGAAGCTTTCTTT. Amino acid sequence: CASSYLQGGMNTEAFF.

This sequence joins TRBV4-1 and TRBJ1-1; D is perhaps TRBD1 (6 bases). This CDR3 spans 15 amino acids. V lost 2 bases, J lost 5 bases, and 15 bases lay in between. Germline V gene sequence: CDR1 MGHRA, CDR2 YSYEKL. CDR3 in DNA: TGCGCCAGCAGCCAATTACAGGGCTCGCGTACTGAAGCTTTCTTT. Amino acids: CASSQLQGSRTEAFF.

The chain has TRBV5-1 and TRBJ2-2, with 9 bases matching TRBD2. Germline V gives CDR1 SGHRS, CDR2 YFSETQ. The CDR3 is 16 amino acids. J gave up 7 bases and V 0 bases, and 7 bases lay outside the gene matches. Here the CDR3 DNA reads TGCGCCAGCAGCTTGGCGCGGACTAGCGTAGGCGGGGAGCTGTTTTTT. Its translation is CASSLARTSVGGELFF.

The chain joins TRBV7-9 to TRBJ2-5; perhaps TRBD1 as D (7 bases). Trimming pared 8 bases from V and 2 bases from J, leaving 15 bases between. CDR3 size: 14 residues. Germline V CDR1 and CDR2: SEHNR, FQNEAQ (reference sequence). The chain's CDR3 is CASARGDSQETQYF. DNA for the CDR3: TGTGCCAGCGCAAGGGGGGACAGTCAAGAGACCCAGTACTTC.

The genes are TRBV2 and TRBJ1-2; D is uncertain. Germline values: CDR1 SNHLY, CDR2 FYNNEI. The germline V and J ends were trimmed by 2 bases and 7 bases, with 17 bases remaining between them. The CDR3 contains 15 residues. CDR3 amino acids: CASSEYGEGLSGYTF. The CDR3 DNA reads TGTGCCAGCAGTGAATATGGGGAGGGTTTGAGTGGCTACACCTTC.

The rearrangement uses TRBV7-6 and TRBJ2-3; D might be TRBD1 or TRBD2, each matching 7 bases. Germline V gene lookup returns CDR1 SGHVS and CDR2 FNYEAQ. This CDR3 is built from 15 residues. V dropped 5 bases and J dropped 3 bases, with 15 bases sitting between them. The CDR3 protein is CASSRQGGVTDTQYF. CDR3 in DNA: TGTGCCAGCAGCCGCCAGGGGGGGGTAACAGATACGCAGTATTTT.

The chain employs TRBV9 and TRBJ1-1, with TRBD1 as a possible D gene (6 bases). CDR1 and CDR2 from the germline V gene are SGDLS and YYNGEE. CDR3 length: 14 amino acids. The V end lost 4 bases, the J end lost 1 base, and 11 bases lay between the germline ends. CDR3 in amino acids: CASSPPDRNTEAFF. Written as DNA, the CDR3 is TGTGCCAGCAGCCCCCCGGACAGGAACACTGAAGCTTTCTTT. Looking up the rest from reference TRBV9 and TRBJ1-1 gives the full variable domain: DSGVTQTPKHLITATGQRVTLRCSPRSGDLSVYWYQQSLDQGLQFLIQYYNGEERAKGNILERFSAQQFPDLHSELNLSSLELGDSALYFCASSPPDRNTEAFFGQGTRLTVV.

V is TRBV6-6 and J is TRBJ1-2; a weak D match, TRBD1 (5 bases). Germline V lookup: CDR1 MNHNY, CDR2 SVGAGI (reference sequence). The CDR3 is made up of 14 amino acids. Between the trimmed V and J ends, which lost 10 bases and 6 bases, there was a span of 21 bases. The CDR3 DNA is TGTGCCACTCTCCGGGACCCAAGAGGGAATGGCTACACCTTC. Its protein is CATLRDPRGNGYTF.

V and J are TRBV10-3 and TRBJ2-1; 10 bases fit TRBD2. V lost 3 bases and J lost 5; bases outside the gene matches: 4. The length of the CDR3 is 15 residues. Germline-derived CDR1 and CDR2 are ENHRY and SYGVKD. CDR3 sequence: CAISEASGGNNEQFF. Written as DNA, the CDR3 is TGTGCCATCAGTGAAGCTAGCGGGGGTAACAATGAGCAGTTCTTC.

This clone was counted once. The chain combines TRBV5-1 with TRBJ2-7; D is undetermined. Trimming left V 1 base short and J 0 bases short, with 8 bases between. This CDR3 region has 14 residues. Per the germline V gene, CDR1 is SGHRS and CDR2 is YFSETQ. The CDR3 nucleotides are TGCGCCAGCAGCTTGCTTTTGACCTCCTACGAGCAGTACTTC. Amino acid sequence: CASSLLLTSYEQYF.

The chain couples TRBV5-1 to TRBJ1-4, with 7 bases lining up with TRBD1. This CDR3 has 14 amino acids. CDR1 and CDR2 (germline): SGHRS, YFSETQ. The trim removed 7 bases at V and 6 bases at J, leaving 9 bases unmatched. CDR3 region: CASSSGGFDEKLFF. CDR3 in DNA: TGCGCCAGCTCCTCAGGGGGTTTCGATGAAAAACTGTTTTTT.

This rearrangement joins TRBV7-2 to TRBJ2-3, with TRBD2 matching 8 bases. The CDR3 contains 17 residues. Germline values: CDR1 SGHTA, CDR2 FQGNSA. The ends lost 5 bases at V and 8 bases at J; junction bases unmatched: 18. CDR3 nucleotides: TGTGCCAGCAGCGCAGGGCCGCCGGGGGGGCTAAGCGGTACGCAGTATTTT. It codes for CASSAGPPGGLSGTQYF.